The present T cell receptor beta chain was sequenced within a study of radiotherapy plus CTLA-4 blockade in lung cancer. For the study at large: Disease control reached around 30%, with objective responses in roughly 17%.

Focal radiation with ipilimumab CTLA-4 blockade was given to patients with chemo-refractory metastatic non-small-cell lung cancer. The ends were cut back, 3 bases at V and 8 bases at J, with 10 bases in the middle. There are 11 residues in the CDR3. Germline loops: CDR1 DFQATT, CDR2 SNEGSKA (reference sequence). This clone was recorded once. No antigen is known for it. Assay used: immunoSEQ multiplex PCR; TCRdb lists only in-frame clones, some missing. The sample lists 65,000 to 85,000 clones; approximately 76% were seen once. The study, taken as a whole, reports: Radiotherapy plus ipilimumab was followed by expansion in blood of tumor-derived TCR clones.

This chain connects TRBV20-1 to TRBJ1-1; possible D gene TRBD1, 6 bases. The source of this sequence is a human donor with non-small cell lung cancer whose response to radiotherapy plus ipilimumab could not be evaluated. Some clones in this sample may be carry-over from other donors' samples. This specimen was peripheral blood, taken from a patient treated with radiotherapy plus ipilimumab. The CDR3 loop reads CSASTGYEAFF. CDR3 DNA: TGCAGTGCTAGTACAGGGTACGAAGCTTTCTTT.